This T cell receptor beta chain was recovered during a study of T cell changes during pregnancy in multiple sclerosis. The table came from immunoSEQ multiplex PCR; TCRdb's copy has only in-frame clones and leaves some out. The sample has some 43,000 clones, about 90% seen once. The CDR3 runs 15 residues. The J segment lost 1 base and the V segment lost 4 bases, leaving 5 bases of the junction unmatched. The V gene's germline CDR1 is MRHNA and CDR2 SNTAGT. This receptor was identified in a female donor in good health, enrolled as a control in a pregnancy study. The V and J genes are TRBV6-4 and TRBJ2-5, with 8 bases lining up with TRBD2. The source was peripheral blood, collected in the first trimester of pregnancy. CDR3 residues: CASSAGGGSQETQYF. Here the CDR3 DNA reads TGTGCCAGCAGTGCCGGCGGGGGGAGCCAAGAGACCCAGTACTTC.